This T cell receptor beta chain was identified in a study of T cell repertoires in cytomegalovirus infection. Study-level background: From public TCR beta signatures came an indication of both CMV infection and matching HLA type.

Study-wide results and caveats: Of the TCR beta families, the public ones yielded a cumulative frequency that identified carriers of CMV plus the relevant HLA. HLA-C-restricted TCR beta clonotypes specific for CMV led the ex vivo response.

MiXCR, applied by TCRdb to the reads, yields one record per CDR3 protein. The sample includes 100,000 or so distinct CDR3 sequences, more than 20% of them seen just once. Comment on this clonotype: The antigen is unknown.

The ends were cut back, 5 bases at V and 6 bases at J, with 9 bases in the middle. Germline values: CDR1 WSHSY, CDR2 SAAADI. The length of the CDR3 is 12 residues. The TCR comes from a human donor in good health (CMV status not recorded). Some clones in this sample may be carry-over from other donors' samples. This chain connects TRBV10-2 to TRBJ2-3; D perhaps matches TRBD1 (5 bases). The sequencing input was CD8+ T cells from PBMCs. CDR3 nucleotide sequence: TGCGCCAGCAGTCCAGGGCCCGATACGCAGTATTTT. Protein product: CASSPGPDTQYF.